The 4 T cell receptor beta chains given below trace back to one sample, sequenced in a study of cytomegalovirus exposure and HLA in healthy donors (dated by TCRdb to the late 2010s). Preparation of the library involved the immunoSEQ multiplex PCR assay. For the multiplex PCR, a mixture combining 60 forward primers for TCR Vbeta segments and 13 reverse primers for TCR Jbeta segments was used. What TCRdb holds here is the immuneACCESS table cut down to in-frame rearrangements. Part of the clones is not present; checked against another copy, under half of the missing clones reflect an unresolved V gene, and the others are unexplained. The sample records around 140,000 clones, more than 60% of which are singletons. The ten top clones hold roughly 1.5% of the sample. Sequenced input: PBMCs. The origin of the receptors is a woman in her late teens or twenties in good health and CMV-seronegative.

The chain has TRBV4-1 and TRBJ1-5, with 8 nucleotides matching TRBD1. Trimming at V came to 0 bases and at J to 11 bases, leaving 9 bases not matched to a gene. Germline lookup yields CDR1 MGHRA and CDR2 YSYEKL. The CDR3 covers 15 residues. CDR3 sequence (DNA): TGCGCCAGCAGCCAAGAGAGGACAGGGATGAGGGCCCAGCATTTT. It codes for CASSQERTGMRAQHF.

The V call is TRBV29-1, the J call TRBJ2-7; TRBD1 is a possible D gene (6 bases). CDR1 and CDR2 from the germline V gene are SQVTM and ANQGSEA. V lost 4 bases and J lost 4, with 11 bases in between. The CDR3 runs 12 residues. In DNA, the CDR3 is TGCAGCGTTGTGAAGGGGACATACGAGCAGTACTTC. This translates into CSVVKGTYEQYF.

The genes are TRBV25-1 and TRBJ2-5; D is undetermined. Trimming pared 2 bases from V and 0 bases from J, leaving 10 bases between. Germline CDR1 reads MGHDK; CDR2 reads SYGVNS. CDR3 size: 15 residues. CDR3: CASSEGNRYQETQYF. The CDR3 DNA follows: TGTGCCAGCAGTGAAGGCAACCGATACCAAGAGACCCAGTACTTC.

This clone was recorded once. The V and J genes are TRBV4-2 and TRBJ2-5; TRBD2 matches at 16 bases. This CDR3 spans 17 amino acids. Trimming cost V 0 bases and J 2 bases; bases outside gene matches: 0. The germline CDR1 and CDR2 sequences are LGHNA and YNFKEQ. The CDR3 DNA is TGTGCCAGCAGCCAAGAGGGACTAGCGGGAGGGCAAGAGACCCAGTACTTC. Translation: CASSQEGLAGGQETQYF.